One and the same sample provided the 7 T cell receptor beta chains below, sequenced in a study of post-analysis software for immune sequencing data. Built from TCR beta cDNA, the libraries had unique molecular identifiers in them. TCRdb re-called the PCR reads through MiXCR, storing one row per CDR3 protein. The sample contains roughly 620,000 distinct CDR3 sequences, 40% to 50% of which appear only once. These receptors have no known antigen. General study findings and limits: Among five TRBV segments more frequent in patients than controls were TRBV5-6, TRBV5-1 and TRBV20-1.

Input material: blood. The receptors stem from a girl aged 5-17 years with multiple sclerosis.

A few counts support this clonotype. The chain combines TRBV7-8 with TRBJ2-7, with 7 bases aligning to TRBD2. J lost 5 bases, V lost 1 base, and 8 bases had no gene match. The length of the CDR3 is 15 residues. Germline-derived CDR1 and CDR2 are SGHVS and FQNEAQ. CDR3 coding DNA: TGTGCCAGCAGCTTAGGGCCCGGGGGGACCCACGAGCAGTACTTC. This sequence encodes CASSLGPGGTHEQYF.

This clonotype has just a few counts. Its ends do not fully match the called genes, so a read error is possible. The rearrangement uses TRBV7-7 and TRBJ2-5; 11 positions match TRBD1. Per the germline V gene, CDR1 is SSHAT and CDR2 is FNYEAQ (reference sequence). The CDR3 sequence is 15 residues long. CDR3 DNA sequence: TGTGCTAGCAGCTCGGACAGGGGGCCCCAAGAGACCCAGTACTTC. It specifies CASSSDRGPQETQYF.

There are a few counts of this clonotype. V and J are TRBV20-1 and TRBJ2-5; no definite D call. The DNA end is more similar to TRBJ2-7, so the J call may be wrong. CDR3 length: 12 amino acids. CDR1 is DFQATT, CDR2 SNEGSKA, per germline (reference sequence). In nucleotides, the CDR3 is TGCAGTGCCAAACCGACTCCCTACGAGCAGTACTTC. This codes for CSAKPTPYEQYF.

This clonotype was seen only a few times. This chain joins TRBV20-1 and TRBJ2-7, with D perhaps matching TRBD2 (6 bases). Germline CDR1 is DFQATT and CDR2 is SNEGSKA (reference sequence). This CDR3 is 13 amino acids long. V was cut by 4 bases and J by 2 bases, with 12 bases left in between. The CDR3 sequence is CSATTSQAYEQYF. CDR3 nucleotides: TGCAGTGCTACTACTAGCCAGGCCTACGAGCAGTACTTC.

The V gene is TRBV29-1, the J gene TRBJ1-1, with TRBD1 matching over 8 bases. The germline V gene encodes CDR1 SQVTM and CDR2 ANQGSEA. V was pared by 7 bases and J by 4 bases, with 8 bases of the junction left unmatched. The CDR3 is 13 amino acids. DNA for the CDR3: TGCAGCGCCGACAGGGGCAGTAGCACTGAAGCTTTCTTT. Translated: CSADRGSSTEAFF. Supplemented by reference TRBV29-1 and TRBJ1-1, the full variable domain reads SAVISQKPSRDICQRGTSLTIQCQVDSQVTMMFWYRQQPGQSLTLIATANQGSEATYESGFVIDKFPISRPNLTFSTLTVSNMSPEDSSIYLCSADRGSSTEAFFGQGTRLTVV.

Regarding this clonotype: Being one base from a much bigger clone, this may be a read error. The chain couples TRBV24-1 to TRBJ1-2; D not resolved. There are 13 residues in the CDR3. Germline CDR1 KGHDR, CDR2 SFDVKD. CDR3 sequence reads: CATSEGSWYGYIF. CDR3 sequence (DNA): TGTGCCACCAGTGAGGGGTCTTGGTATGGCTACATCTTC.

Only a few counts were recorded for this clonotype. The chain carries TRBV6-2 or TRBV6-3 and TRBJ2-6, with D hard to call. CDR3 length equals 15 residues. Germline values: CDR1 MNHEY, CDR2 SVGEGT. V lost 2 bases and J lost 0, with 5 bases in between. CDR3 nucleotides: TGTGCCAGCAGTTACGGCGACTCTGGGGCCAACGTCCTGACTTTC. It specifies CASSYGDSGANVLTF.